This TCR beta chain originates from a study of cytomegalovirus exposure and HLA in healthy donors. The germline CDR1 and CDR2 sequences are ENHRY and SYGVKD. CDR3 length: 12 residues. Trimming removed 3 bases from V and 4 bases from J, with 6 bases in between. Vbeta (60) and Jbeta (13) primers were used in the PCR. Here immunoSEQ multiplex PCR was the method, and the copy in TCRdb shows in-frame clones only, minus some. The table has roughly 190,000 clones, 65% to 80% seen once. In this sample, this clone turned up once. The V call is TRBV10-3, the J call TRBJ1-1; D not certain. This receptor was identified in a man aged 30 to 39 in good health and CMV-seropositive. Sequenced sample: PBMCs. The CDR3 here is CAISDAGTEAFF. As DNA, the CDR3 is TGTGCCATCAGTGACGCGGGCACTGAAGCTTTCTTT.